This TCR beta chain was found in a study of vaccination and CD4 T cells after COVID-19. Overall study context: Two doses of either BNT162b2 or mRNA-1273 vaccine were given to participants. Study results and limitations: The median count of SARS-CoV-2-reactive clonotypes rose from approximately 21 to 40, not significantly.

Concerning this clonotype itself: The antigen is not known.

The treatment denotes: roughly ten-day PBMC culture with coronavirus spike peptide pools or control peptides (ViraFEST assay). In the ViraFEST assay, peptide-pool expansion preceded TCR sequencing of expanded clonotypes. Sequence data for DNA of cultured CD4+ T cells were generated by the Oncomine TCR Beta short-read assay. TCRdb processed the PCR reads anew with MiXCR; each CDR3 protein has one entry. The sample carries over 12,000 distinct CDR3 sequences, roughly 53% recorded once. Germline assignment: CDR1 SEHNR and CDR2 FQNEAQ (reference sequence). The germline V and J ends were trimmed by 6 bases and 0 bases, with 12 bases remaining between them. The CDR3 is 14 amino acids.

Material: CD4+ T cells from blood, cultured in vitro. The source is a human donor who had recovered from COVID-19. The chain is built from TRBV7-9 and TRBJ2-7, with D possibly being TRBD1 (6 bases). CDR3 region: CASRPGQNSYEQYF. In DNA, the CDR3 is TGTGCCAGCAGACCCGGACAGAACTCCTACGAGCAGTACTTC.